The next 12 T cell receptor beta chains were all read from a single sample in a study of blood T cell repertoires in COVID-19. Measured with immunoSEQ multiplex PCR; TCRdb has only the in-frame clones, and not every one. Here the sample spans 130,000 to 150,000 clones, 65% to 85% being singletons. Sequenced input: PBMCs or T cells enriched from blood (not recorded which). Receptors originate from a woman between 45 and 65 years old who had been exposed to COVID-19.

This clone showed up just a few times. The J gene is TRBJ1-1, the V gene TRBV7-8; maybe TRBD1 (6 bases). Germline V gives CDR1 SGHVS, CDR2 FQNEAQ. The CDR3 consists of 12 residues. V was trimmed by 3 bases and J by 7 bases, leaving 9 bases between them. This CDR3 reads CASSFTGFEAFF. In DNA form, the CDR3 reads TGTGCCAGCAGCTTTACAGGGTTTGAAGCTTTCTTT.

The chain couples TRBV4-3 to TRBJ2-2; D is unresolved. CDR3 length: 14 amino acids. CDR1 and CDR2 from the germline V gene are LGHNA and YSLEER. The V end was cut by 0 bases, the J end by 6 bases, with 8 bases between. The CDR3 region is CASSQDRQAGELFF. DNA for the CDR3: TGCGCCAGCAGCCAAGATCGGCAGGCCGGGGAGCTGTTTTTT.

The chain joins TRBV6-1 to TRBJ2-7; 9 bases are shared with TRBD2. The germline gives CDR1 MNHNS, CDR2 SASEGT. The CDR3 sequence is 12 residues long. Germline trimming cut 1 base from V and 12 bases from J; bases unmatched to any gene: 4. The CDR3 is CASSEVRAGGYF. The DNA of the CDR3 is TGTGCCAGCAGTGAAGTTCGAGCGGGGGGGTACTTC.

The CDR3 sequence: CASSSGQGMAETQYF. CDR3 sequence (DNA): TGTGCCAGTAGTTCCGGACAGGGTATGGCGGAGACCCAGTACTTC. V usage is TRBV19 and J usage is TRBJ2-5; TRBD1 aligns across 8 bases. Trimming cost V 5 bases and J 5 bases; bases outside gene matches: 10. Germline V lookup: CDR1 LNHDA, CDR2 SQIVND (reference sequence). The CDR3 is made up of 15 amino acids.

This rearrangement joins TRBV23-1 to TRBJ1-1; D perhaps matches TRBD1 (5 bases). TRBV23-1 is treated as an ORF (open reading frame) with a function not yet certain. Trimming left V 4 bases short and J 10 bases short, with 22 bases between. The CDR3 is made up of 15 amino acids. The DNA of the CDR3 is TGCGCCAGCAGTCCCAGGAGGGCCAGGGTTCCACCAGCTTTCTTT. Protein product: CASSPRRARVPPAFF.

This clone has a single count. This chain joins TRBV12-5 and TRBJ2-3, with D perhaps TRBD1 (5 bases). CDR1 LGHNT and CDR2 FRNRAP come from the germline V gene. Trimming left V 6 bases short and J 5 bases short, with 18 bases between. This CDR3 is 15 amino acids long. This chain's CDR3 is CASGNFQGRGDTQYF. CDR3 nucleotides: TGTGCTAGTGGAAACTTTCAGGGCCGAGGAGATACGCAGTATTTT.

This chain uses TRBV9 with TRBJ2-3, with 15 bases that match TRBD2. This CDR3 has 16 residues. Germline V lookup: CDR1 SGDLS, CDR2 YYNGEE. With V trimmed by 3 bases and J by 7 bases, 6 bases remained unmatched. The CDR3 region is CASSAPGLAGGHTQYF. Written as DNA, the CDR3 is TGTGCCAGCAGCGCTCCGGGACTAGCGGGGGGCCATACGCAGTATTTT. Full variable domain (outside the CDR3, taken from reference TRBV9 and TRBJ2-3): DSGVTQTPKHLITATGQRVTLRCSPRSGDLSVYWYQQSLDQGLQFLIQYYNGEERAKGNILERFSAQQFPDLHSELNLSSLELGDSALYFCASSAPGLAGGHTQYFGPGTRLTVL.

Written as DNA, the CDR3 is TGTGCCAGCAGCCAAGAACGTGGGAGGACAGATACGCAGTATTTT. Protein sequence: CASSQERGRTDTQYF. The chain joins TRBV4-2 to TRBJ2-3, with TRBD2 as a possible D gene (6 bases). CDR1 and CDR2 from the germline V gene are LGHNA and YNFKEQ. V gave up 0 bases and J gave up 3 bases, with 10 bases separating them. The CDR3 extends over 15 amino acids.

The chain combines TRBV6-5 with TRBJ2-2, with D possibly matching TRBD2 (7 bases). Germline V gene data show CDR1 as MNHEY and CDR2 as SVGAGI. CDR3 size: 15 residues. With 7 bases removed from V and 5 bases from J, the gap between germline ends came to 17 bases. This chain's CDR3 is CASTPRGGVTGELFF. CDR3 in DNA: TGTGCCAGCACCCCGAGGGGGGGGGTGACCGGGGAGCTGTTTTTT.

This clone was found a few times. This chain connects TRBV4-3 to TRBJ2-7, with TRBD2 matching 10 bases. This CDR3 has 15 amino acids. Germline loops: CDR1 LGHNA, CDR2 YSLEER. J gave up 6 bases and V 2 bases, and 7 bases lay outside the gene matches. The CDR3 region is CASSQQSGRVGEQYF. The CDR3 DNA reads TGCGCCAGCAGCCAACAAAGCGGGAGGGTTGGCGAGCAGTACTTC.

The chain employs TRBV19 and TRBJ1-2; TRBD1 matches 7 bases. This CDR3 has 15 amino acids. Germline V CDR1 and CDR2: LNHDA, SQIVND (reference sequence). V lost 10 bases to trimming and J lost 4 bases; unmatched junction nucleotides: 15. The CDR3 bases are TGTGCCACCAGGCCAGGTGACAGGGAACCCTATGGCTACACCTTC. This sequence encodes CATRPGDREPYGYTF.

The V gene is TRBV11-2, the J gene TRBJ2-7, with TRBD2 as a possible D gene (6 bases). The V gene lost 3 bases and the J gene lost 0 bases, with 18 bases spanning the gap. Germline assignment: CDR1 SGHAT and CDR2 FQNNGV. This CDR3 comprises 17 residues. CDR3 DNA: TGTGCCAGCAGCTTTTGGAGGGAAGCGGCCCTCTCCTACGAGCAGTACTTC. It translates to CASSFWREAALSYEQYF.